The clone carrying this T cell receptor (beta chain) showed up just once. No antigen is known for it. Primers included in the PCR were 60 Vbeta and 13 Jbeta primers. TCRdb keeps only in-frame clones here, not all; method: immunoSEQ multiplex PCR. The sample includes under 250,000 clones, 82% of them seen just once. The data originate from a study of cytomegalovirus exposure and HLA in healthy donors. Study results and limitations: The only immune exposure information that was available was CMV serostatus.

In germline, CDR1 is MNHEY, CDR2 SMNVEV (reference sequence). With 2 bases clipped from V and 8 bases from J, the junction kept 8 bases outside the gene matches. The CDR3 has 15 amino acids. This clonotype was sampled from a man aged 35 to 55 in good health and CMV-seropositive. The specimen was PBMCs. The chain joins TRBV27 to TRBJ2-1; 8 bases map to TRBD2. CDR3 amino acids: CASSLIGRAVDEQFF. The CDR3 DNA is TGTGCCAGCAGTTTAATCGGGAGGGCTGTGGATGAGCAGTTCTTC.